Listed here are 15 T cell receptor beta chains from one sample, sequenced in a study of tumor-infiltrating lymphocytes in primary liver carcinoma. The investigators made TCR beta cDNA from approximately 0.5 ug total RNA, using a constant-region primer. The TCR beta library was amplified through three nested multiplex PCR rounds in a modified ARM-PCR procedure. Two initial PCR rounds of around 9 cycles each paired TRBV1-TRBV30 forward primers with a C-beta reverse primer. TCRdb recomputed calls from the multiplex PCR reads with MiXCR, one row per CDR3 protein. Of about 200,000 distinct CDR3 sequences listed, about 61% were seen once; the top ten hold approximately 6.6%. It was unsorted whole blood that yielded blood RNA, and germline DNA was also extracted. Material: peripheral blood. These receptors were taken from a woman aged 55-75 years with primary liver carcinoma and hepatitis B virus infection.

In this sample, this clonotype turned up many times. This chain links TRBV11-3 with TRBJ1-4; 7 positions agree with TRBD1. CDR1 and CDR2 (germline): SGHNT, YENEEA. This CDR3 has 14 amino acids. V lost 5 bases and J lost 3; bases outside the gene matches: 3. The CDR3 DNA reads TGTGCCAGCAGCGTCAGGGGGGCTAATGAAAAACTGTTTTTT. Its translation is CASSVRGANEKLFF.

Worth noting for this clonotype: The junction shows a germline mismatch at one end, possibly a read error. The gene calls are TRBV4-1 and TRBJ2-7; D uncertain. The CDR3 spans 13 residues. The germline V gene encodes CDR1 MGHRA and CDR2 YSYEKL. The CDR3 DNA follows: TGCGCTAGCAGCCACCACCCCCTCTACGAGCAGTACTTC. This translates into CASSHHPLYEQYF.

This clonotype showed up many times. V and J are TRBV10-2 and TRBJ1-1; TRBD1 matches 7 bases. Unmatched junction bases numbered 8, after V lost 7 bases and J lost 6 bases. The length of the CDR3 is 13 residues. In germline, CDR1 is WSHSY, CDR2 SAAADI. The CDR3: CASTDPGTAEAFF. DNA of the CDR3: TGCGCCAGCACCGATCCCGGGACAGCTGAAGCTTTCTTT.

This clonotype was detected many times. This chain connects TRBV29-1 to TRBJ1-1; 11 bases are shared with TRBD1. CDR1 is SQVTM and CDR2 is ANQGSEA in the germline V gene. Germline trimming cut 3 bases from V and 4 bases from J; bases unmatched to any gene: 4. This CDR3 has 14 residues. The CDR3 here is CSVDGQGASTEAFF. CDR3 in DNA: TGCAGCGTTGATGGACAGGGGGCTAGCACTGAAGCTTTCTTT. The variable domain in full, completed from reference TRBV29-1 and TRBJ1-1, reads SAVISQKPSRDICQRGTSLTIQCQVDSQVTMMFWYRQQPGQSLTLIATANQGSEATYESGFVIDKFPISRPNLTFSTLTVSNMSPEDSSIYLCSVDGQGASTEAFFGQGTRLTVV.

The V gene is TRBV4-2, the J gene TRBJ2-4, with D perhaps given as TRBD1 or TRBD2 (5 bases each). Germline assignment: CDR1 LGHNA and CDR2 YNFKEQ. The V gene lost 0 bases and the J gene lost 8 bases, with 17 bases spanning the gap. This CDR3 spans 16 amino acids. CDR3 residues: CASSQDLVGRGDIQYF. CDR3 bases: TGTGCCAGCAGCCAAGATTTGGTGGGACGGGGAGACATTCAGTACTTC.

As regards this clonotype: This may come from a read error, since a much larger clone is one base off. The chain recombines TRBV30 with TRBJ2-1; D ambiguous. Trimming stripped 1 base from V and 3 bases from J, with 7 bases between. Germline V gene data show CDR1 as GTSNPN and CDR2 as SVGIG (reference sequence). This CDR3 contains 13 residues. The CDR3 loop reads CAWSARLYNEQFF. The CDR3 coding sequence is TGTGCCTGGAGTGCGAGACTCTACAATGAGCAGTTCTTC.

Note on this clonotype: A much larger clone lies one base from this, so it may be a read error. The chain is built from TRBV6-1 and TRBJ2-7, with a possible D match to TRBD1 (7 bases). Looked up from germline, CDR1 is MNHNS and CDR2 is SASEGT. The CDR3 length is 17 residues. CDR3 sequence: CASSRTGAGGTSHEQYF. DNA for the CDR3: TGTGCCAGCAGCCGAACAGGGGCCGGGGGCACCTCCCACGAGCAGTACTTC.

This clonotype appeared a few times. The rearrangement joins TRBV4-1 to TRBJ2-7; 11 bases line up with TRBD2. This CDR3 spans 16 amino acids. Germline V lookup: CDR1 MGHRA, CDR2 YSYEKL. J was trimmed by 3 bases and V by 2 bases; bases with no gene match: 6. The CDR3 is CASSQSTSGSFYEQYF. In DNA form, the CDR3 reads TGCGCCAGCAGCCAATCCACTAGCGGGAGTTTCTACGAGCAGTACTTC.

A note on this clonotype: This CDR3 fails to terminate in the conserved phenylalanine or tryptophan, so it likely reflects a read error. The V gene is TRBV6-6, the J gene TRBJ2-7, with 9 bases lining up with TRBD2. V trimming: 7 bases; J trimming: 5 bases; junction bases outside the gene matches: 12. The CDR3 contains 15 residues. The germline V gene encodes CDR1 MNHNY and CDR2 SVGAGI (reference sequence). Written as DNA, the CDR3 is TGTGCCAGCACCCTATGGGGTAGCGGGAGTGACGAGCAGTACATC. It encodes CASTLWGSGSDEQYI.

V and J are TRBV6-5 and TRBJ2-7; TRBD2 is a possible D gene (6 bases). The germline gives CDR1 MNHEY, CDR2 SVGAGI. The CDR3 totals 15 residues. V was clipped by 5 bases and J by 1 base, with 15 bases between them. CDR3 in amino acids: CASSAAGRGSYEQYF. In DNA form, the CDR3 reads TGTGCCAGCAGTGCAGCGGGTAGGGGTTCCTACGAGCAGTACTTC.

The chain employs TRBV5-1 and TRBJ2-3; D not resolved. Germline loops: CDR1 SGHRS, CDR2 YFSETQ. The CDR3 spans 14 residues. V was pared by 5 bases and J by 0 bases, with 10 bases between. CDR3 region: CASRGWSSTDTQYF. Here the CDR3 DNA reads TGCGCCAGCAGAGGTTGGTCTAGCACAGATACGCAGTATTTT.

Only one count was recorded for this clonotype. The chain uses TRBV7-9 and TRBJ1-2; the match to TRBD1 covers 9 bases. The CDR3 has 14 residues. The V and J ends lost 0 bases and 12 bases, in that order; junction bases with no gene match: 8. The germline CDR1 and CDR2 sequences are SEHNR and FQNEAQ (reference sequence). The CDR3 here is CASSLAELGTGHTF. CDR3 coding DNA: TGTGCCAGCAGCTTAGCAGAACTTGGGACAGGGCACACCTTC.

This clonotype was detected only a few times. A clone one base away is much larger, so this may be a read error. V and J are TRBV29-1 and TRBJ1-2; 8 positions agree with TRBD1. Unmatched junction bases numbered 6, after V lost 5 bases and J lost 4 bases. CDR1 and CDR2 (germline): SQVTM, ANQGSEA. The CDR3 has 13 amino acids. Here the CDR3 reads CSVWTGTPYGYTF. The DNA of the CDR3 is TGCAGCGTTTGGACAGGGACCCCCTATGGCTACACCTTC.

This chain connects TRBV28 to TRBJ1-4, with D tentatively TRBD1 (5 bases). The CDR3 extends over 17 amino acids. V gave up 4 bases and J gave up 0 bases, with 15 bases separating them. In germline, CDR1 is MDHEN, CDR2 SYDVKM. CDR3 DNA: TGTGCCAGCAGTTCCGGCCAAGGGACCGCAACTAATGAAAAACTGTTTTTT. It specifies CASSSGQGTATNEKLFF. The full variable domain, its missing parts supplied by reference TRBV28 and TRBJ1-4, is DVKVTQSSRYLVKRTGEKVFLECVQDMDHENMFWYRQDPGLGLRLIYFSYDVKMKEKGDIPEGYSVSREKKERFSLILESASTNQTSMYLCASSSGQGTATNEKLFFGSGTQLSVL.

In regard to this clonotype: A much larger clone differs by one base, so this may be a read error. The CDR3 sequence is CAGRARASYEQYF. The CDR3 DNA is TGTGCCGGCAGGGCTAGAGCTTCCTACGAGCAGTACTTC. The chain carries TRBV6-2 or TRBV6-3 and TRBJ2-7; D is perhaps TRBD1 (5 bases). CDR1 and CDR2 from the germline V gene are MNHEY and SVGEGT. The CDR3 is 13 amino acids.